These T cell receptor beta chains were read from a single sample in a study of cytomegalovirus exposure and HLA in healthy donors. Only in-frame clones appear in the TCRdb table, and some are missing; sequencing was by immunoSEQ multiplex PCR. The sample carries about 47,000 clones, 90% to 95% recorded once. The sequenced material came from PBMCs. The receptors derive from a man aged 18 to 29 in good health and CMV-seronegative. Both conserved end residues are part of each CDR3. Fields, in order: J gene, V gene, CDR3 protein.

TRBJ2-5	TRBV9	CASSESGQGTQYF
TRBJ2-1	TRBV11-3	CASSLKRTGDNEQFF
TRBJ2-3	TRBV6-1	CASSPNRDTQYF
TRBJ1-4	TRBV19	CASSSRPQPTNEKLFF
TRBJ1-4	TRBV29-1	CSVQGAVNEKLFF
TRBJ1-5	TRBV2	CASKISDQPQHF
TRBJ1-2	TRBV6-1	CASTTDSYGYTF
TRBJ2-7	TRBV5-1	CASSSDTTYEQYF
TRBJ1-3	TRBV15	CATSPRVGGFSGNTIYF
TRBJ2-2	TRBV28	CASRPKRGTGGSGELFF
TRBJ2-7	TRBV10-1	CASRQSLAGESYEQYF
TRBJ2-4	TRBV5-6	CASSSRGAEAKNIQYF
TRBJ2-7	TRBV6-5	CASRPGLAGNYEQYF
TRBJ1-1	TRBV6-6	CASSDRVLAFF
TRBJ1-6	TRBV6-5	CASRASDRDNSPLHF
TRBJ2-1	TRBV7-3	CASSLEAGNSYNEQFF
TRBJ2-3	TRBV19	CASSLGQSTDTQYF
TRBJ2-1	TRBV18	CASSPPGLAGGIYNEQFF
TRBJ2-5	TRBV7-2	CASSLSASGGQETQYF
TRBJ1-5	TRBV7-9	CASSLGTGGLGNQPQHF
TRBJ1-2	TRBV6-5	CASRDWGGYYGYTF
TRBJ2-1	TRBV6-5	CASSYGGGYNEQFF
TRBJ1-5	TRBV27	CASSLTGGSQPQHF
TRBJ1-5	TRBV5-1	CASSTPRQVNQPQHF
TRBJ1-5	TRBV4-1	CASSQDTTVPRAQHF
TRBJ2-1	TRBV7-3	CASSSPGAHNEQFF
TRBJ1-6	TRBV19	CASSGTGTSPLHF
TRBJ2-1	TRBV5-1	CASSLVGLAGAEQFF
TRBJ2-2	TRBV6-4	CASSADRGDRELFF
TRBJ1-3	TRBV7-2	CASSQTPSSGNTIYF
TRBJ2-7	TRBV27	CASSASGVRGSYEQYF
TRBJ1-3	TRBV5-4	CAVGGGNSGNTIYF
TRBJ2-5	TRBV7-2	CASSLAHSPRETQYF
TRBJ1-4	TRBV6-6	CASSRRGADEKLFF
TRBJ2-3	TRBV7-9	CASSSTGAPDTQYF
TRBJ2-2	TRBV6-6	CASRLGLAGGTGELFF
TRBJ2-1	TRBV5-1	CASSPGDEQFF
TRBJ2-4	TRBV19	CASSISAGELGIQYF
TRBJ1-2	TRBV5-1	CASSEDRDGYTF
TRBJ1-4	TRBV6-5	CASSSWAGGVNEKLFF
TRBJ2-1	TRBV5-1	CASSLAGNEQFF
TRBJ2-1	TRBV6-6	CASSYTRDRGLDEQFF
TRBJ1-1	TRBV11-2	CASSLDRLQGIEAFF
TRBJ1-5	TRBV6-5	CASSQGQGQDQPQHF
TRBJ2-3	TRBV29-1	CSEKDRGPTDTQYF
TRBJ2-3	TRBV11-2	CASSFRGRDTQYF
TRBJ2-1	TRBV10-3	CAIPSGALGNEQFF
TRBJ2-6	TRBV5-5	CASSFTGTNQVSGANVLTF
TRBJ2-1	TRBV7-9	CASSSLRAGVYNEQFF
TRBJ1-1	TRBV6-1	CASSLRDRGNTEAFF
TRBJ2-3	TRBV29-1	CSVRRVGDTQYF
TRBJ2-1	TRBV29-1	CSVESGAGFSYNEQFF